The clone carrying this TCR beta chain was detected ten times or more. Its cognate antigen is unknown. TCRdb re-called the 5' RACE reads through MiXCR, storing one row per CDR3 protein. The table records tens of thousands of distinct CDR3 sequences, 5.2% of them present only once. Germline CDR1 is MNHEY and CDR2 is SVGAGI. The CDR3 consists of 15 residues. V lost 0 bases to trimming and J lost 4 bases, with 11 bases between them. This sample stems from a study of neurological immune-mediated disorders. Broader study findings: HTLV-1-associated myelopathy had the most TCR clonal expansion, whereas multiple sclerosis had the least (lower than in healthy controls).

This chain joins TRBV6-5 and TRBJ2-3; D is uncertain. Sequenced input: PBMCs. The sequence was obtained from a man aged 18-30 years with multiple sclerosis. Here the CDR3 reads CASSYSLHYADTQYF. CDR3 DNA sequence: TGTGCCAGCAGTTACTCGCTCCATTACGCAGATACGCAGTATTTT.